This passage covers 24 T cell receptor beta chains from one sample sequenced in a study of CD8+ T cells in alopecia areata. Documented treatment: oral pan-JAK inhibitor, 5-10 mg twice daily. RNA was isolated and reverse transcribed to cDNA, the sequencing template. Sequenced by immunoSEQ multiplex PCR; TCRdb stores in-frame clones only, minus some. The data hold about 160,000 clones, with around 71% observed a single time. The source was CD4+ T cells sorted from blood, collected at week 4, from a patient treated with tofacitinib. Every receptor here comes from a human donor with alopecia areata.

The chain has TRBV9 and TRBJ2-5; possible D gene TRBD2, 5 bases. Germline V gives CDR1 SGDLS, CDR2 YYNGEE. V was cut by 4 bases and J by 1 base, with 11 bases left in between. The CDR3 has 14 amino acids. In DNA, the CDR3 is TGTGCCAGCAGCATCGGACGGGGCCAAGAGACCCAGTACTTC. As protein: CASSIGRGQETQYF.

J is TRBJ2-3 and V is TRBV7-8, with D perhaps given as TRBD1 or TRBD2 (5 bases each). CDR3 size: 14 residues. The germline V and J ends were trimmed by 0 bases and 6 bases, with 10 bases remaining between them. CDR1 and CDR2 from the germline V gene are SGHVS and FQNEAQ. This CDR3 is CASSLARGPDTQYF. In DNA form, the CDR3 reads TGTGCCAGCAGCTTAGCGAGGGGCCCCGATACGCAGTATTTT.

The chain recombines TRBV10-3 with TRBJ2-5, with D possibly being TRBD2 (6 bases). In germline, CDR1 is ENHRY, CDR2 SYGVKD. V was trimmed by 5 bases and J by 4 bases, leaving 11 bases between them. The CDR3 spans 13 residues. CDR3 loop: CAISREVGETQYF. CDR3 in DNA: TGTGCCATCAGTAGGGAGGTCGGAGAGACCCAGTACTTC.

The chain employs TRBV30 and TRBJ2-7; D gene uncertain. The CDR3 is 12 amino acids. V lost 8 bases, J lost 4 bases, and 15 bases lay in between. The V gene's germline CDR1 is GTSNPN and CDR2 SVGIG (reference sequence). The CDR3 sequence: CASGPGPYEQYF. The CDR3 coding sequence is TGTGCCAGTGGGCCCGGGCCATACGAGCAGTACTTC.

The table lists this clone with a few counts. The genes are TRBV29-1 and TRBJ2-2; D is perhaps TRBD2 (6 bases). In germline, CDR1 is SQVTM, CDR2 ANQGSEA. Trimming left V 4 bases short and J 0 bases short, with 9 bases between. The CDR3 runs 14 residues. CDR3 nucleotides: TGCAGCGTTGCCCGGGGGTCGAACACCGGGGAGCTGTTTTTT. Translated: CSVARGSNTGELFF.

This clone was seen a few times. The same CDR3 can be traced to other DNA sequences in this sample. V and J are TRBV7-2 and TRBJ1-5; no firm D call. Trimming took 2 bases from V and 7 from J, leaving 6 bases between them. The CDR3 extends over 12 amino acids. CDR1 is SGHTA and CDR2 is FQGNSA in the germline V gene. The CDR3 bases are TGTGCCAGCAGCTTACCTTGGCAGCCCCAGCATTTT. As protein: CASSLPWQPQHF.

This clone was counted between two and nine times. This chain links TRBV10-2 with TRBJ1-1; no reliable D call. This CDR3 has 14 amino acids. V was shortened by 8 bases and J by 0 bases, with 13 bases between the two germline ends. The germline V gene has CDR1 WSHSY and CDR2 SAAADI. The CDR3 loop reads CASRPGFMNTEAFF. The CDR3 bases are TGCGCCAGCCGACCGGGATTCATGAACACTGAAGCTTTCTTT.

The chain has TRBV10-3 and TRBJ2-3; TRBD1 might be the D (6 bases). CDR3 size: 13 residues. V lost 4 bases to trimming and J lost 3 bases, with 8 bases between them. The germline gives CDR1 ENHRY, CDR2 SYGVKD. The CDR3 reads CAISVDRTDTQYF. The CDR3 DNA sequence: TGTGCCATCAGTGTGGACAGAACAGATACGCAGTATTTT.

DNA of the CDR3: TGCAGCGTCCTACAGGAATCTAACTATGGCTACACCTTC. This translates into CSVLQESNYGYTF. The chain recombines TRBV29-1 with TRBJ1-2; weak D call: TRBD1 (5 bases). With 6 bases removed from V and 0 bases from J, the gap between germline ends came to 11 bases. The CDR3 extends over 13 amino acids. CDR1 SQVTM and CDR2 ANQGSEA come from the germline V gene.

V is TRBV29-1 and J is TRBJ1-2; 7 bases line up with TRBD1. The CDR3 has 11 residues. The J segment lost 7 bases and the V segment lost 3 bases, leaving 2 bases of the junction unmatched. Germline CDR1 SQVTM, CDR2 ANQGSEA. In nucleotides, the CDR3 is TGCAGCGTTGACAGGGGGGCTGGCTACACCTTC. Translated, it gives CSVDRGAGYTF.

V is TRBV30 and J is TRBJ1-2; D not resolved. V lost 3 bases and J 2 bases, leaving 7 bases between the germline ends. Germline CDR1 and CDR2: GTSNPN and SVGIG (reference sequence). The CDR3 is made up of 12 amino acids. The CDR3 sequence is CAWSGRNYGYTF. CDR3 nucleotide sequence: TGTGCCTGGAGCGGACGGAACTATGGCTACACCTTC. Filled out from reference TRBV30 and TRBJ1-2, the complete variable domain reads SQTIHQWPATLVQPVGSPLSLECTVEGTSNPNLYWYRQAAGRGLQLLFYSVGIGQISSEVPQNLSASRPQDRQFILSSKKLLLSDSGFYLCAWSGRNYGYTFGSGTRLTVV.

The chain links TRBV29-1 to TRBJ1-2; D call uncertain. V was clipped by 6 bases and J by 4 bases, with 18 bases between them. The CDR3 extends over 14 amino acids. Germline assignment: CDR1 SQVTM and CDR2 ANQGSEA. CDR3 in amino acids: CSVLLMIGPYGYTF. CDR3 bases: TGCAGCGTCCTCCTGATGATAGGTCCCTATGGCTACACCTTC.

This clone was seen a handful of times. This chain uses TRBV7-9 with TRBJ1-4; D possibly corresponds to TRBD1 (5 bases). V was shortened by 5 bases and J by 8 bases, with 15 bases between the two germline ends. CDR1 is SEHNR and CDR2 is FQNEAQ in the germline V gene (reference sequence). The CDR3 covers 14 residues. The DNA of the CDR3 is TGTGCCAGCAGCGTCGCCGGGGGGGAGGAAAAACTGTTTTTT. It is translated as CASSVAGGEEKLFF.

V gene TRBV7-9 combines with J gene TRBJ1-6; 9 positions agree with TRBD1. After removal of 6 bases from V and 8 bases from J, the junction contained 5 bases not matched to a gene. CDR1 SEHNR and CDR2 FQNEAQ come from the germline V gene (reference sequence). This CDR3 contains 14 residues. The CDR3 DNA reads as TGTGCCAGCAGTTCAACAGGGGGCGATTCACCCCTCCACTTT. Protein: CASSSTGGDSPLHF. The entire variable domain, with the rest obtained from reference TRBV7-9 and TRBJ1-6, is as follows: DTGVSQNPRHKITKRGQNVTFRCDPISEHNRLYWYRQTLGQGPEFLTYFQNEAQLEKSRLLSDRFSAERPKGSFSTLEIQRTEQGDSAMYLCASSSTGGDSPLHFGNGTRLTVT.

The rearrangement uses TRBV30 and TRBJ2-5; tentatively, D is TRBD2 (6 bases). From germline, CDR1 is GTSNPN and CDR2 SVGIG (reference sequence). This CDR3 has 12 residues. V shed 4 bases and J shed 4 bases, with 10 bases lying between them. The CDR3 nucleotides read TGTGCCTGGAACGGGGGAGGAGAGACCCAGTACTTC. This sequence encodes CAWNGGGETQYF. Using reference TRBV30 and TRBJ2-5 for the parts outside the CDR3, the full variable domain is SQTIHQWPATLVQPVGSPLSLECTVEGTSNPNLYWYRQAAGRGLQLLFYSVGIGQISSEVPQNLSASRPQDRQFILSSKKLLLSDSGFYLCAWNGGGETQYFGPGTRLLVL.

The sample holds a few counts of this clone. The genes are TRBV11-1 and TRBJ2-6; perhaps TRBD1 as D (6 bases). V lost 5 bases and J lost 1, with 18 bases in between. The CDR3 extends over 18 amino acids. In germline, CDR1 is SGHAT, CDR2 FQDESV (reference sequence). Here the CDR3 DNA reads TGTGCCAGCAGCCTACAGGGAAGGCTTTTATCTGGGGCCAACGTCCTGACTTTC. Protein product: CASSLQGRLLSGANVLTF.

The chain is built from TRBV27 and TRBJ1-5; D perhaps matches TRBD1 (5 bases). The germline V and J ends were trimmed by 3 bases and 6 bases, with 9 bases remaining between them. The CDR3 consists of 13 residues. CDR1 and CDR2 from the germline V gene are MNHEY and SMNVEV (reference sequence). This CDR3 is CASSFTGSQPQHF. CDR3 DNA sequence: TGTGCCAGCAGTTTTACAGGCTCTCAGCCCCAGCATTTT.

This CDR3 reads CASSVLDLRETQYF. The CDR3 DNA reads TGTGCCAGCAGTGTCCTGGACTTGAGAGAGACCCAGTACTTC. This sequence joins TRBV2 and TRBJ2-5; possibly TRBD2 for D (5 bases). The CDR3 has 14 residues. Per the germline V gene, CDR1 is SNHLY and CDR2 is FYNNEI. The ends were cut back, 4 bases at V and 4 bases at J, with 13 bases in the middle.

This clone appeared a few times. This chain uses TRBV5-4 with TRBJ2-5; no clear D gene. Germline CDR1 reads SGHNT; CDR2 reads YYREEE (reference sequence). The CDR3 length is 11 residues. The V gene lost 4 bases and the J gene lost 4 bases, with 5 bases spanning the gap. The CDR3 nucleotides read TGTGCCAGCAGCCATCTAGAGACCCAGTACTTC. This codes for CASSHLETQYF.

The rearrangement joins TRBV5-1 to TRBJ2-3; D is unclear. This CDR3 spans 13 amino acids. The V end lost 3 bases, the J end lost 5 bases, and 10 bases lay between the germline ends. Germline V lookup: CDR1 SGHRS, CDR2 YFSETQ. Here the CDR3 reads CASSSMFGDTQYF. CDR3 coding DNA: TGCGCCAGCAGCTCCATGTTCGGAGATACGCAGTATTTT.

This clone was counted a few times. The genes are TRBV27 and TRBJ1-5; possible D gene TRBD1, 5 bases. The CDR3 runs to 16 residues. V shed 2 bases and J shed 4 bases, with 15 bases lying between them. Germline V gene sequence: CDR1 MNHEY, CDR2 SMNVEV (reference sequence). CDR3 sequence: CASSLGAPAGNQPQHF. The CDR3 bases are TGTGCCAGCAGTTTAGGGGCCCCAGCAGGGAATCAGCCCCAGCATTTT.

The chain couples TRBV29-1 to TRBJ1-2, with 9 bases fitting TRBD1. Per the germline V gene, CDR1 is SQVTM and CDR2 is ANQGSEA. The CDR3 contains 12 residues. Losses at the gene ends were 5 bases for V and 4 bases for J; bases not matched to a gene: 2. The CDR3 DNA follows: TGCAGCGTTCTGGACAGGGGCTATGGCTACACCTTC. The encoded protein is CSVLDRGYGYTF.

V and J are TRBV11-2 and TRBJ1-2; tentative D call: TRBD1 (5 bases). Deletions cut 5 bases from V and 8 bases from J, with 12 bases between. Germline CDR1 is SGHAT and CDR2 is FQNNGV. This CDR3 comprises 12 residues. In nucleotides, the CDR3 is TGTGCCAGCAGCGGAGAGGGGAGCGGCTACACCTTC. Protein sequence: CASSGEGSGYTF.

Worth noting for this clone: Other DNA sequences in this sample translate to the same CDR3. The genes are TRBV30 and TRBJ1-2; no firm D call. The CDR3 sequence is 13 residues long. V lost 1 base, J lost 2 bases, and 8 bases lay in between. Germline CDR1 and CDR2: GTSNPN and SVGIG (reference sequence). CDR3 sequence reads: CAWSGSGNYGYTF. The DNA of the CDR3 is TGTGCCTGGAGTGGTTCGGGAAACTATGGCTACACCTTC.